Listed below are T cell receptor beta chains from one sample, sequenced in a study of identical twins. From the 5' RACE reads, TCRdb called clonotypes with MiXCR, one entry per CDR3 protein. Of roughly 570,000 distinct CDR3 sequences listed, just under 10% are singletons. These same records also appear under a second study, on yellow fever vaccine responses in identical twins.

The material sequenced was PBMCs. These receptors came from a woman aged 18-29 years in good health. Each CDR3 is given without its conserved first and last residue.

TRBJ2-1,TRBV7-9,ASSFRVDEQF
TRBJ2-7,TRBV20-1,SAQGLAGLTYEQY
TRBJ2-7,TRBV28,ASSSGTGLAYEQY
TRBJ1-1,TRBV11-2,ASSLGGAGNTEAF
TRBJ2-1,TRBV27,ASSLVAGGSNEQF
TRBJ1-4,TRBV29-1,SVTWGEKLF
TRBJ2-3,TRBV12-3/TRBV12-4,ASSFPGTSASDTQY
TRBJ2-7,TRBV27,ASSSQWGQGYEQY
TRBJ2-4,TRBV20-1,SAVRDPSKNIQY
TRBJ1-2,TRBV12-3/TRBV12-4,ASSSLKGNYGYT
TRBJ2-7,TRBV10-2,ASSESSAGSNEQY
TRBJ2-7,TRBV28,ASSLEQGLAYEQY
TRBJ2-3,TRBV28,ASAVPGTDTQY
TRBJ2-7,TRBV19,ASSETGSLNSYEQY
TRBJ2-7,TRBV5-1,ASSLGTGAHSYEQY
TRBJ1-2,TRBV28,ASSRQGVYGYT
TRBJ2-1,TRBV7-9,ASSLASGQWEQF
TRBJ2-1,TRBV4-2,ASSQHSGSYNEQF
TRBJ2-7,TRBV19,ASSMTSGRYEQY
TRBJ2-3,TRBV6-2/TRBV6-3,ASSSTVTRVKTDTQY
TRBJ1-2,TRBV9,ASSPGTGGGGYT
TRBJ2-2,TRBV18,ASSPSSDKAVRFPGELF
TRBJ1-1,TRBV12-3/TRBV12-4,ASTGTGVRRVNTEAF
TRBJ2-3,TRBV5-5,ASSLSGKRTDTQY
TRBJ2-7,TRBV20-1,SAREGLAELERREQY
TRBJ2-3,TRBV7-3,ASSLTSGGAEGDTQY
TRBJ1-1,TRBV2,ASSESLSGRNTEAF
TRBJ2-1,TRBV11-1,ASSFPNRNRGGYNEQF
TRBJ1-5,TRBV15,ATSRVPRPRSNQPQH
TRBJ2-7,TRBV29-1,SVEDLGESDSYEQY
TRBJ2-1,TRBV10-3,AISGVNGTGVNNEQF
TRBJ2-5,TRBV29-1,SVERGRGETQY
TRBJ2-7,TRBV5-5,ASSSSGGYHEQY
TRBJ1-5,TRBV28,ASSLAGPTGMDQPQH
TRBJ2-1,TRBV3-1,ASERYNEQF
TRBJ1-5,TRBV20-1,SARLTGVQPQH
TRBJ1-5,TRBV7-2,ASSPALNQPQH
TRBJ2-2,TRBV29-1,SVGGAGTGELF
TRBJ2-7,TRBV12-3/TRBV12-4,TFSIAGGAASGSYEQY
TRBJ2-1,TRBV10-1,ARGLADYNEQF
TRBJ2-1,TRBV5-1,ASSLRANNEQF
TRBJ2-3,TRBV27,ASSLSRLAARDTQY
TRBJ2-7,TRBV6-5,ASSSMTGKSEQY
TRBJ2-7,TRBV29-1,SVELGQVYEQY
TRBJ2-7,TRBV6-1,ASSPQARPSYEQY
TRBJ2-1,TRBV11-2,ASSLDRAGVRNEQF
TRBJ2-5,TRBV29-1,SVRDTPRETQY
TRBJ1-1,TRBV5-1,ASSLATGGRTEAF
TRBJ1-4,TRBV5-1,ASSSNPTGTGNEKLF
TRBJ2-1,TRBV6-5,ASSYSPPGLAAEQF
TRBJ2-5,TRBV14,ASSQVSGGYRETQY
TRBJ2-7,TRBV7-9,ASGGTSGKVRSYEQY